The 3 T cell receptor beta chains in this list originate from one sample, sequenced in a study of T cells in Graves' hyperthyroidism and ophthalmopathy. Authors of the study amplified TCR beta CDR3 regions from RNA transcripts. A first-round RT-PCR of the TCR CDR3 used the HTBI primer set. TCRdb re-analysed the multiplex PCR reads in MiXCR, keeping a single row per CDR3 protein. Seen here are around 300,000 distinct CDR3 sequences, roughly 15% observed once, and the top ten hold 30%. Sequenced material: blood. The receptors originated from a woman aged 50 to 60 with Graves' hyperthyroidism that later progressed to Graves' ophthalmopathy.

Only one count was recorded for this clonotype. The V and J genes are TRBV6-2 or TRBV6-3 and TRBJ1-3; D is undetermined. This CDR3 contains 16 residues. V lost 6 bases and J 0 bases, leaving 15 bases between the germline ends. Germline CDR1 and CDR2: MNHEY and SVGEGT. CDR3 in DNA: TGTGCCAGCAGCCAAAGTCTCACTTACTCTGGAAACACCATATATTTT. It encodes CASSQSLTYSGNTIYF.

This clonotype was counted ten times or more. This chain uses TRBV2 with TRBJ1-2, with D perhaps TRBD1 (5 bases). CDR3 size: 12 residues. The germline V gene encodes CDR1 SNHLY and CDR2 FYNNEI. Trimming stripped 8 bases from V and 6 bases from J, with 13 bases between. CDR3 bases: TGTGCCAGCCAGGGAGGGTTGGATGGCTACACCTTC. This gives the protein CASQGGLDGYTF.

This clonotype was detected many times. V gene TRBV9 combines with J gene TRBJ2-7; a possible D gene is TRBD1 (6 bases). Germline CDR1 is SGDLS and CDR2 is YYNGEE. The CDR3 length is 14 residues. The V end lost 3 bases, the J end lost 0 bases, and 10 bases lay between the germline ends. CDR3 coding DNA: TGTGCCAGCAGCGCGGGACATGGCTCCTACGAGCAGTACTTC. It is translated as CASSAGHGSYEQYF.